The clone carrying this TCR beta chain was found once. Antigen unknown. Researchers barred patients who had uncontrolled infection, other autoimmune disease, pregnancy or lactation. Using RNA transcripts as the source, TCR beta CDR3 regions were amplified. When the TCR CDR3 underwent first-round RT-PCR, the HTBI primer set was used. TCRdb redid the calling of the multiplex PCR reads with MiXCR, one entry per CDR3 protein. The sample contains over 700,000 distinct CDR3 sequences, 38% of which appear only once. The sample is drawn from a study of T cells in Graves' hyperthyroidism and ophthalmopathy. Whole-study findings and limits: Researchers report that a 13 V-J model separated ophthalmopathy from stable hyperthyroidism.

CDR1 and CDR2 (germline): SGDLS, YYNGEE. The V end lost 3 bases, the J end lost 1 base, and 13 bases lay between the germline ends. There are 15 residues in the CDR3. This TCR came from a man aged 18 to 30 with Graves' hyperthyroidism. Sample: blood. The V call is TRBV9, the J call TRBJ1-1; D uncertain. The CDR3 spells CASSGEYGENTEAFF. Here the CDR3 DNA reads TGTGCCAGCAGCGGAGAATACGGGGAGAACACTGAAGCTTTCTTT.